These 14 T cell receptor beta chains were all obtained from the same sample, sequenced in a study of stem cell transplantation in POMP-related autoinflammatory disease. Assay used: immunoSEQ multiplex PCR; TCRdb lists only in-frame clones, some missing. The sample carries 4,500 to 6,000 clones, more than 85% recorded once. The material sequenced was CD8+ T cells from PBMCs, taken after stem cell transplantation. These receptors came from a human patient with POMP-related autoinflammation and immune dysregulation (PRAID). Some T cells may be graft donor cells.

The genes are TRBV5-1 and TRBJ2-1; 8 nucleotides agree with TRBD1. This CDR3 spans 13 amino acids. Looked up from germline, CDR1 is SGHRS and CDR2 is YFSETQ. V was pared by 1 base and J by 6 bases, with 0 bases of the junction left unmatched. CDR3 in DNA: TGCGCCAGCAGCTTGACAGGGGGCAATGAGCAGTTCTTC. Its translation: CASSLTGGNEQFF.

The chain uses TRBV4-1 and TRBJ2-2; 8 nucleotides align to TRBD2. CDR1 is MGHRA and CDR2 is YSYEKL in the germline V gene. The CDR3 sequence is 17 residues long. The V gene end was trimmed by 6 bases and the J gene end by 13 bases; junction bases not matched to a gene: 22. The CDR3 spells CASSPREGAGERVGLFF. CDR3 sequence (DNA): TGCGCCAGCAGTCCTCGGGAGGGAGCGGGAGAGCGGGTAGGGCTGTTTTTT.

The chain links TRBV9 to TRBJ2-6; D is tentatively TRBD1 or TRBD2 (5 bases each). CDR3 length: 16 amino acids. The V gene's germline CDR1 is SGDLS and CDR2 YYNGEE. Trimming pared 5 bases from V and 4 bases from J, leaving 16 bases between. CDR3 nucleotide sequence: TGTGCCAGCAGTCTAGGGTTCGGGACCGGGGCCAACGTCCTGACTTTC. Its translation is CASSLGFGTGANVLTF.

The genes are TRBV29-1 and TRBJ2-1, with unresolved D. The CDR3 sequence is 12 residues long. Per germline, CDR1 SQVTM and CDR2 ANQGSEA. V lost 6 bases and J lost 4, with 10 bases in between. The CDR3 DNA sequence: TGCAGCGTGCACCGAGGATACAATGAGCAGTTCTTC. Protein product: CSVHRGYNEQFF.

The CDR3 sequence is CASSLETSGQETQYF. In nucleotides, the CDR3 is TGTGCCAGCAGCTTAGAAACTAGCGGACAAGAGACCCAGTACTTC. V gene TRBV7-2 combines with J gene TRBJ2-5; TRBD2 agrees at 8 bases. With 1 base clipped from V and 2 bases from J, the junction kept 3 bases outside the gene matches. Germline V gives CDR1 SGHTA, CDR2 FQGNSA. The CDR3 runs 15 residues.

The V gene is TRBV3-1 (or the pseudogene TRBV3-2), the J gene TRBJ2-7; D perhaps matches TRBD2 (6 bases). The CDR3 covers 16 residues. CDR1 and CDR2 (germline): LGHDT, YNNKEL (reference sequence). Trimming shortened V by 0 bases and J by 0 bases, and 12 bases separated the two germline ends. The CDR3 sequence is CASSQDRRGVSYEQYF. DNA for the CDR3: TGTGCCAGCAGCCAAGATAGGAGGGGAGTCTCCTACGAGCAGTACTTC.

This clone has just a few counts. The chain links TRBV7-2 to TRBJ2-7, with D possibly matching TRBD2 (6 bases). The CDR3 sequence is 15 residues long. Looked up from germline, CDR1 is SGHTA and CDR2 is FQGNSA. V was cut by 5 bases and J by 3 bases, with 17 bases left in between. CDR3 loop: CASSIPSATHYEQYF. CDR3 coding DNA: TGTGCCAGCAGCATCCCTAGCGCGACCCACTACGAGCAGTACTTC.

The V gene is TRBV6-2 or TRBV6-3, the J gene TRBJ2-2, with 7 nucleotides matching TRBD2. The CDR3 has 16 residues. Germline V gene sequence: CDR1 MNHEY, CDR2 SVGEGT. Trimming took 5 bases from V and 3 from J; bases not matched to a gene: 9. The DNA for the CDR3 is TGTGCCAGCAGTGGGCTAGCGGCCGAAGACACCGGGGAGCTGTTTTTT. Residues: CASSGLAAEDTGELFF.

V and J are TRBV10-3 and TRBJ2-3; D is uncertain. With 0 bases removed from V and 0 bases from J, the gap between germline ends came to 7 bases. CDR1 is ENHRY and CDR2 is SYGVKD in the germline V gene. The CDR3 spans 15 residues. CDR3 sequence (DNA): TGTGCCATCAGTGAGTCAGACGTTAGCACAGATACGCAGTATTTT. This encodes CAISESDVSTDTQYF.

V gene TRBV29-1 combines with J gene TRBJ2-7; 7 nucleotides align to TRBD2. V gave up 5 bases and J gave up 7 bases; unmatched junction bases: 5. Per the germline V gene, CDR1 is SQVTM and CDR2 is ANQGSEA. The CDR3 length is 11 residues. This CDR3 reads CSVIREGEQYF. For the CDR3, the DNA is TGCAGCGTTATTAGGGAGGGGGAGCAGTACTTC.

The rearrangement joins TRBV27 to TRBJ1-1; possible D gene TRBD1, 5 bases. CDR1 and CDR2 (germline): MNHEY, SMNVEV (reference sequence). The CDR3 has 13 amino acids. The germline V and J ends were trimmed by 8 bases and 1 base, with 11 bases remaining between them. The chain's CDR3 is CASLGQKNTEAFF. Here the CDR3 DNA reads TGTGCCAGCCTCGGACAAAAGAACACTGAAGCTTTCTTT.

CDR3 sequence: CASSTRTGNSYEQYF. Written as DNA, the CDR3 is TGTGCCAGTAGTACCCGGACAGGGAACTCCTACGAGCAGTACTTC. V is TRBV19 and J is TRBJ2-7; 8 bases are shared with TRBD1. Germline V gives CDR1 LNHDA, CDR2 SQIVND (reference sequence). With 4 bases clipped from V and 0 bases from J, the junction kept 5 bases outside the gene matches. This CDR3 is 15 amino acids long.

The chain links TRBV7-9 to TRBJ2-7; D tentatively reads TRBD1 or TRBD2 (5 bases each). Germline lookup yields CDR1 SEHNR and CDR2 FQNEAQ (reference sequence). V dropped 1 base and J dropped 7 bases, with 17 bases sitting between them. The length of the CDR3 is 15 residues. CDR3 residues: CASSLVGTPITEQYF. In nucleotides, the CDR3 is TGTGCCAGCAGCTTAGTAGGGACCCCGATTACTGAGCAGTACTTC. The full variable domain, rest sourced from reference TRBV7-9 and TRBJ2-7, is DTGVSQNPRHKITKRGQNVTFRCDPISEHNRLYWYRQTLGQGPEFLTYFQNEAQLEKSRLLSDRFSAERPKGSFSTLEIQRTEQGDSAMYLCASSLVGTPITEQYFGPGTRLTVT.

This clone was detected once. The rearrangement uses TRBV5-1 and TRBJ2-1; D remains unclear. Germline CDR1 reads SGHRS; CDR2 reads YFSETQ. There are 14 residues in the CDR3. The germline V and J ends were trimmed by 4 bases and 4 bases, with 12 bases remaining between them. CDR3 loop: CASSGPPSYNEQFF. The CDR3 nucleotides are TGCGCCAGCAGCGGGCCCCCCTCTTACAATGAGCAGTTCTTC.